This T cell receptor (beta chain) was captured by sequencing in a study of neurological immune-mediated disorders. The germline CDR1 and CDR2 sequences are SGHRS and YFSETQ. The CDR3 contains 15 residues. V was cut by 0 bases and J by 5 bases, with 12 bases left in between. Synthesis of cDNA was carried out by template-switch 5'RACE. The reaction used 10-nucleotide random UMIs. Per sequencing run, 15-18 subjects together gave over 170 million TCR-beta sequences. TCRdb reprocessed the 5' RACE reads with MiXCR, giving one entry per CDR3 protein. The repertoire holds about 39,000 distinct CDR3 sequences, around 7.2% seen once, with 5.7% in the top ten. This clonotype was counted many times.

This TCR was sampled from a man aged 50 to 59 in good health. Sequencing was carried out using CD4+ T cells from blood. The rearrangement uses TRBV5-1 and TRBJ1-5, with D maybe TRBD1 (6 bases). CDR3 sequence reads: CASSLEGRGDQPQHF. CDR3 coding DNA: TGCGCCAGCAGCTTGGAAGGCAGGGGTGATCAGCCCCAGCATTTT.